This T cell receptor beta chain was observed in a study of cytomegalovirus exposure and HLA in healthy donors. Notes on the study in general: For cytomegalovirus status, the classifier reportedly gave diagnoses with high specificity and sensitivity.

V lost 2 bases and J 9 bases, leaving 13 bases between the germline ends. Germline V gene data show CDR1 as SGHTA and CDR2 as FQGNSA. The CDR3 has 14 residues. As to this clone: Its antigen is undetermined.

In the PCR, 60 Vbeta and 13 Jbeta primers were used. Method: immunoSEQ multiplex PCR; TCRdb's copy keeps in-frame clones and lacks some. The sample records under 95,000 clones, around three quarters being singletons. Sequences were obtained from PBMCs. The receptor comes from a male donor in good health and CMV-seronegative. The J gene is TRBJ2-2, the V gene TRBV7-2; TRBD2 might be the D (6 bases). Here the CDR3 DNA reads TGTGCCAGCAGCTTATACGGGGAGGTCAGGGAGCTGTTTTTT. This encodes CASSLYGEVRELFF. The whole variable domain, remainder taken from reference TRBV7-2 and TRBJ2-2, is GAGVSQSPSNKVTEKGKDVELRCDPISGHTALYWYRQSLGQGLEFLIYFQGNSAPDKSGLPSDRFSAERTGGSVSTLTIQRTQQEDSAVYLCASSLYGEVRELFFGEGSRLTVL.